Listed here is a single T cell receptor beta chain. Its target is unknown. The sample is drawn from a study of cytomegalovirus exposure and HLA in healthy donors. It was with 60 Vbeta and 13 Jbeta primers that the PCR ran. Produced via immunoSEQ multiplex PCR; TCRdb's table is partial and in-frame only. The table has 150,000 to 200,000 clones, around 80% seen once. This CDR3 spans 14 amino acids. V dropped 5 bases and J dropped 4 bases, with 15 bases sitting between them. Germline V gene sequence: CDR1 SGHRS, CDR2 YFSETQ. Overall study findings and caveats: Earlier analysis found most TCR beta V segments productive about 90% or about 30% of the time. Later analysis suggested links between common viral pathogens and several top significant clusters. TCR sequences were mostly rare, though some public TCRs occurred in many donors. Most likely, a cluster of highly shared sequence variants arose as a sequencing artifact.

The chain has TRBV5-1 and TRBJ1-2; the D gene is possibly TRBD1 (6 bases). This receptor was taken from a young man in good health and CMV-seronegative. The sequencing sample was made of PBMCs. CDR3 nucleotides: TGCGCCAGCAGAGGTCTGGGGGCGGGCTATGGCTACACCTTC. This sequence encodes CASRGLGAGYGYTF.